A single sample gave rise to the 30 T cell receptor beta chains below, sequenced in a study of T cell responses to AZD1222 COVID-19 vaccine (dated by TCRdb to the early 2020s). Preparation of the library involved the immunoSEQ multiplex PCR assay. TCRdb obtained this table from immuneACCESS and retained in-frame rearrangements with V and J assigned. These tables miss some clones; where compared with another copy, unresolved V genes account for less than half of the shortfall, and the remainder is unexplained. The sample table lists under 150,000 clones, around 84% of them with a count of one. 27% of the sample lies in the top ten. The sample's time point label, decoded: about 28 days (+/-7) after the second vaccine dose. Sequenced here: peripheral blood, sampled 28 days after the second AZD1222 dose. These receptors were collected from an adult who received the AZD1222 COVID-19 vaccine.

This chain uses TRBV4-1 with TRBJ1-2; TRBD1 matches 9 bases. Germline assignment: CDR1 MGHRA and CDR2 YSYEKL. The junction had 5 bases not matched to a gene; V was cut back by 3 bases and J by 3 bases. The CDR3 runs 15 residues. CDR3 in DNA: TGCGCCAGCAGCCAGATACAGGGGGCCCACTATGGCTACACCTTC. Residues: CASSQIQGAHYGYTF.

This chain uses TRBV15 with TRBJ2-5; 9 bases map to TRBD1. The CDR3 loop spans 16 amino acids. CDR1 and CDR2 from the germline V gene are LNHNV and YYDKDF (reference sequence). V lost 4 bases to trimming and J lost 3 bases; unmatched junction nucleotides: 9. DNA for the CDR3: TGTGCCACCAGCAACAGCCTACAGGGGGCCGAAGAGACCCAGTACTTC. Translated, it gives CATSNSLQGAEETQYF. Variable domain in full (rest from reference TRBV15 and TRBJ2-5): DAMVIQNPRYQVTQFGKPVTLSCSQTLNHNVMYWYQQKSSQAPKLLFHYYDKDFNNEADTPDNFQSRRPNTSFCFLDIRSPGLGDTAMYLCATSNSLQGAEETQYFGPGTRLLVL.

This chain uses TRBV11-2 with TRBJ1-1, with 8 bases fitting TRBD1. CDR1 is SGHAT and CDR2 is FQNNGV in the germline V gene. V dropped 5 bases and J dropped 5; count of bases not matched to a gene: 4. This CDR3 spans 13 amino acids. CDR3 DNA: TGTGCCAGCAGCCCACGGACAGGGACTGAAGCTTTCTTT. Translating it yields CASSPRTGTEAFF. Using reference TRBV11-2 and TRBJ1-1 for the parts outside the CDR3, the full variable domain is EAGVAQSPRYKIIEKRQSVAFWCNPISGHATLYWYQQILGQGPKLLIQFQNNGVVDDSQLPKDRFSAERLKGVDSTLKIQPAKLEDSAVYLCASSPRTGTEAFFGQGTRLTVV.

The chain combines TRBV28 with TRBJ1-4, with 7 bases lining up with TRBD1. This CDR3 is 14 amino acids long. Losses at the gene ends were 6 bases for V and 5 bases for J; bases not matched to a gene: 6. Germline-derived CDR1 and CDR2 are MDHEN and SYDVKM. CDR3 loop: CASSATGANEKLFF. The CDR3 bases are TGTGCCAGCAGCGCCACAGGGGCAAATGAAAAACTGTTTTTT.

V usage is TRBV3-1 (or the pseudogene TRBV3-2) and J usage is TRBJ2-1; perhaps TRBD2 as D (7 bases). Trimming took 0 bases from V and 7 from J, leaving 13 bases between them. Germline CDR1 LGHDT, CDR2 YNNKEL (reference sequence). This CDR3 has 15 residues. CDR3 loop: CASSQEAGRGNEQFF. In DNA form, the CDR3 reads TGTGCCAGCAGCCAAGAGGCGGGGAGGGGGAATGAGCAGTTCTTC.

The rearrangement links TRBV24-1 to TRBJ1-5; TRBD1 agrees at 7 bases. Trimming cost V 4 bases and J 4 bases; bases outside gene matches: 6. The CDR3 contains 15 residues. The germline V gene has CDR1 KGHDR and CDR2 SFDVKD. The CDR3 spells CATSDRTGENQPQHF. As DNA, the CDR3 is TGTGCCACCAGTGACCGAACAGGGGAGAATCAGCCCCAGCATTTT.

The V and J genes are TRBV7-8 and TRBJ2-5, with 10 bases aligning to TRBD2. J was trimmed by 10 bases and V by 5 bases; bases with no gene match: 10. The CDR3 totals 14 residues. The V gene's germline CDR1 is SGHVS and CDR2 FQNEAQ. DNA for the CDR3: TGTGCCAGCAGCCTGTCTAGCGGGGGTTTCGACCAGTACTTC. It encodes CASSLSSGGFDQYF.

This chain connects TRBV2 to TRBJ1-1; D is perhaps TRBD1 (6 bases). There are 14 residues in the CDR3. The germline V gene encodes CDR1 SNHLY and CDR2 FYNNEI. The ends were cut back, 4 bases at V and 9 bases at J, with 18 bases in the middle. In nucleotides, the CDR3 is TGTGCCAGCAGTGTAGCAGGGGCGATGATGAAAGCTTTCTTT. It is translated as CASSVAGAMMKAFF.

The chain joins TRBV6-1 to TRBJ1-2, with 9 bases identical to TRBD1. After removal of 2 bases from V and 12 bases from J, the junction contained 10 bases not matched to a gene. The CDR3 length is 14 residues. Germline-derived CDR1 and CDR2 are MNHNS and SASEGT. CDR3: CASSEWDTGGADTF. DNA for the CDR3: TGTGCCAGCAGTGAATGGGATACAGGGGGCGCAGACACCTTC.

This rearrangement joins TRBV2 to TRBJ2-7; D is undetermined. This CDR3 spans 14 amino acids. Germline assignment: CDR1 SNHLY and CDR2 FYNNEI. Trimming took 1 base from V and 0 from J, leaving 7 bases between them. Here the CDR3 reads CASSEVGASYEQYF. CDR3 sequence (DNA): TGTGCCAGCAGTGAAGTCGGCGCCTCCTACGAGCAGTACTTC.

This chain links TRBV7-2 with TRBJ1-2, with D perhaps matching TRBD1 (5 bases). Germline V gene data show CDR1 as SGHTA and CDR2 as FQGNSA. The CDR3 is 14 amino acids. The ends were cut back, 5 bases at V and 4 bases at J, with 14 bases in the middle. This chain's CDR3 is CASSVGPLIYGYTF. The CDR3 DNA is TGTGCCAGCAGCGTGGGACCGCTAATCTATGGCTACACCTTC.

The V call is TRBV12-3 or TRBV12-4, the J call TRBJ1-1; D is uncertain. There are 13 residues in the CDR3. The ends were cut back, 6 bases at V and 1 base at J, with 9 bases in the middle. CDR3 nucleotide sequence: TGTGCCAGCAGCGTTCGACAGAACACTGAAGCTTTCTTT. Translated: CASSVRQNTEAFF.

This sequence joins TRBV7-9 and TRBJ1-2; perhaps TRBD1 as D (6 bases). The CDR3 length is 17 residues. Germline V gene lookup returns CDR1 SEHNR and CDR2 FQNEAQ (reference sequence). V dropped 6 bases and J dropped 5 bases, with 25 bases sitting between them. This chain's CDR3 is CASRTGGAGSSWYGYTF. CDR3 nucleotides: TGTGCCAGCAGGACCGGGGGGGCTGGGTCGTCTTGGTATGGCTACACCTTC.

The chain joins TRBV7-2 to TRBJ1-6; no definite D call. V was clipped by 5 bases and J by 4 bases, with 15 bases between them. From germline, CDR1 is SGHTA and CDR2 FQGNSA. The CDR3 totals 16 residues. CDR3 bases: TGTGCCAGCAGCCCCCGAGGCCCGGGTTATAATTCACCCCTCCACTTT. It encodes CASSPRGPGYNSPLHF.

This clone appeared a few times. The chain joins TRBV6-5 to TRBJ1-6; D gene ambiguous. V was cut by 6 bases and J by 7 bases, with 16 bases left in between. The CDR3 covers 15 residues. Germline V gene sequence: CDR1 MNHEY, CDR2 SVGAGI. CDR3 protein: CASSSIAGINSPLHF. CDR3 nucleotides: TGTGCCAGCAGCTCCATTGCGGGAATCAATTCACCCCTCCACTTT.

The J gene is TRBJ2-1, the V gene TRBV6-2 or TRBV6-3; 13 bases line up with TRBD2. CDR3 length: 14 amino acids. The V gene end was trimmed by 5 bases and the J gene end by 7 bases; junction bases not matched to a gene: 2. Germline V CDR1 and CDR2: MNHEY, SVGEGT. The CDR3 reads CASSILAGGNEQFF. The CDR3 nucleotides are TGTGCCAGCAGTATACTAGCGGGGGGGAATGAGCAGTTCTTC.

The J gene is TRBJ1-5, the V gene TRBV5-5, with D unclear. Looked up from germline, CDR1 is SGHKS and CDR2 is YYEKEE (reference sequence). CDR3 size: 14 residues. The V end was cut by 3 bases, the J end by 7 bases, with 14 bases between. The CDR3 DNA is TGTGCCAGCAGCTGGGGTCCGGGGTCGCAGCCCCAGCATTTT. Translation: CASSWGPGSQPQHF.

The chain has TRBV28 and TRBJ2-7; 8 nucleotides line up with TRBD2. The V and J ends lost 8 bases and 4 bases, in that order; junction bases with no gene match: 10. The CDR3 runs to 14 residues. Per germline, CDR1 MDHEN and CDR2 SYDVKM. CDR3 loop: CASGGGQKVYEQYF. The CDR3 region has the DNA TGTGCCAGCGGCGGGGGGCAGAAGGTATACGAGCAGTACTTC. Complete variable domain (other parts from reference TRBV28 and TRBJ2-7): DVKVTQSSRYLVKRTGEKVFLECVQDMDHENMFWYRQDPGLGLRLIYFSYDVKMKEKGDIPEGYSVSREKKERFSLILESASTNQTSMYLCASGGGQKVYEQYFGPGTRLTVT.

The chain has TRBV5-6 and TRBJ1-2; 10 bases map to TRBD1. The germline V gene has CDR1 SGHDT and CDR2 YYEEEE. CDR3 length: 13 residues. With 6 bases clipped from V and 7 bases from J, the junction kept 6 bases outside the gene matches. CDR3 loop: CASNRDRGRGYTF. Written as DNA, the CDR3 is TGTGCCAGCAACAGGGACAGGGGACGTGGCTACACCTTC.

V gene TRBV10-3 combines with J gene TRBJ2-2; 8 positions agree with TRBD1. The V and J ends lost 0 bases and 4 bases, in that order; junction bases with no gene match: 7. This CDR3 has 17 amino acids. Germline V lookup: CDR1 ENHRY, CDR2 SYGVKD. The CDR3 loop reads CAISESSQGAITGELFF. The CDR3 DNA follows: TGTGCCATCAGTGAGTCTAGTCAGGGGGCGATCACCGGGGAGCTGTTTTTT.

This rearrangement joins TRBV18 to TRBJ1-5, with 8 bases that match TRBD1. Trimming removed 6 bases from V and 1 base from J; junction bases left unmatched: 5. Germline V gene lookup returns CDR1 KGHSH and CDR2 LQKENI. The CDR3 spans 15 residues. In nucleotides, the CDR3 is TGTGCCAGCTCTCTGGACAGGGACAGCAATCAGCCCCAGCATTTT. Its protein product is CASSLDRDSNQPQHF.

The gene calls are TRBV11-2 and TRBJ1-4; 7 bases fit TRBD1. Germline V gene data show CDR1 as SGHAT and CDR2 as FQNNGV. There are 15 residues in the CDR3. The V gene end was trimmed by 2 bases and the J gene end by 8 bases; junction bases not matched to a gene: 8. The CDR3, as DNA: TGTGCCAGCAGCTTAACTCAGGGGGTAGTAGAAAAACTGTTTTTT. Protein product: CASSLTQGVVEKLFF.

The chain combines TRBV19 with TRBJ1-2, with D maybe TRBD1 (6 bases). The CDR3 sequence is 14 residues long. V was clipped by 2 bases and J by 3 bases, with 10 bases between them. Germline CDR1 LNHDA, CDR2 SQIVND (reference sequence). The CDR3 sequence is CASSIRGADYGYTF. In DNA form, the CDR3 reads TGTGCCAGTAGTATAAGGGGGGCGGACTATGGCTACACCTTC. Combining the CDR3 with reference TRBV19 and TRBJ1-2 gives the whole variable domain DGGITQSPKYLFRKEGQNVTLSCEQNLNHDAMYWYRQDPGQGLRLIYYSQIVNDFQKGDIAEGYSVSREKKESFPLTVTSAQKNPTAFYLCASSIRGADYGYTFGSGTRLTVV.

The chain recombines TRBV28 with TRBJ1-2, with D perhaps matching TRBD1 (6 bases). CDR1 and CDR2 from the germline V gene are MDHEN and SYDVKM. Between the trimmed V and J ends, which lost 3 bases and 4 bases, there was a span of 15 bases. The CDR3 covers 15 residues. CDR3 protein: CASSLTGTSAYGYTF. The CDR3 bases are TGTGCCAGCAGTTTGACCGGGACAAGCGCCTATGGCTACACCTTC.

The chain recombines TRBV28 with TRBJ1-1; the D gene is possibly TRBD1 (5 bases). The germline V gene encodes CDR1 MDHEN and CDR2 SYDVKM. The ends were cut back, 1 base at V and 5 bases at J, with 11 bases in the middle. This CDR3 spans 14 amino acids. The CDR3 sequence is CASSLFGAQTEAFF. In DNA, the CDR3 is TGTGCCAGCAGTTTATTCGGGGCTCAAACTGAAGCTTTCTTT.

The CDR3 sequence is CASHLGGNTEAFF. CDR3 coding DNA: TGTGCCAGCCACCTCGGGGGGAACACTGAAGCTTTCTTT. The rearrangement links TRBV27 to TRBJ1-1, with a tentative D call TRBD1 (5 bases). From germline, CDR1 is MNHEY and CDR2 SMNVEV (reference sequence). This CDR3 is built from 13 residues. Trimming pared 8 bases from V and 1 base from J, leaving 11 bases between.

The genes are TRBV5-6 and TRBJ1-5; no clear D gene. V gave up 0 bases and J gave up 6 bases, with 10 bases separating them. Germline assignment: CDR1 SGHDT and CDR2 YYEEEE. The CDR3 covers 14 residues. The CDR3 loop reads CASSLGPPAQPQHF. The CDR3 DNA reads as TGTGCCAGCAGCTTGGGGCCCCCGGCTCAGCCCCAGCATTTT.

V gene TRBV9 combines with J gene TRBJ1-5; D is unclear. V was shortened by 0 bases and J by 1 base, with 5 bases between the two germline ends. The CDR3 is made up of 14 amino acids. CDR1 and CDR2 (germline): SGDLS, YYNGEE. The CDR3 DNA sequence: TGTGCCAGCAGCGTAGGAGAGAGCAATCAGCCCCAGCATTTT. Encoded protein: CASSVGESNQPQHF.

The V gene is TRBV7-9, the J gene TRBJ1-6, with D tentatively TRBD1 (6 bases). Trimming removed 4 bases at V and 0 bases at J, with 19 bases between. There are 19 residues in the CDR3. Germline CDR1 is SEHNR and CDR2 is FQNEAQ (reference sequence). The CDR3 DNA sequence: TGTGCCAGCAGCTCCGGACAGACCCCTCCGAGCTCCTATAATTCACCCCTCCACTTT. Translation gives CASSSGQTPPSSYNSPLHF.

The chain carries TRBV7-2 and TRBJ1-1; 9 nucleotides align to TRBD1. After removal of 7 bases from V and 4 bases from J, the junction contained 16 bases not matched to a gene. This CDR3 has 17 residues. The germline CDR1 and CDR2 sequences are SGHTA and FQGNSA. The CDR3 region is CASTPNRGLLIGTEAFF. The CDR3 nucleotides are TGTGCCAGCACCCCGAACAGGGGGCTTCTTATCGGCACTGAAGCTTTCTTT.